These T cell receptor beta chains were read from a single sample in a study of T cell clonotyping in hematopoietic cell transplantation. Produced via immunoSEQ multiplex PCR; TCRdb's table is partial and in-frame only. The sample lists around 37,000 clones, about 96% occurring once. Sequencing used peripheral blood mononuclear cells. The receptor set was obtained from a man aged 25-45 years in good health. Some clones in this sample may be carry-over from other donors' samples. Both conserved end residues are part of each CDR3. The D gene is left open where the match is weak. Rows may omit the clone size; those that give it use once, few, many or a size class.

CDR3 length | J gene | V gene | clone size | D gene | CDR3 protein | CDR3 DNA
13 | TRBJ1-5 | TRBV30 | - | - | CAWSVRGDQPQHF | TGTGCCTGGAGTGTACGAGGGGATCAGCCCCAGCATTTT
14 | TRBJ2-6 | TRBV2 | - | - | CASSGISGANVLTF | TGTGCCAGCAGCGGTATCTCTGGGGCCAACGTCCTGACTTTC
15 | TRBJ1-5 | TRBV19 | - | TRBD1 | CASRGGQGFNQPQHF | TGTGCCAGTAGAGGGGGACAGGGGTTCAATCAGCCCCAGCATTTT
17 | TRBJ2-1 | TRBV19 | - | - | CASSSSTWGGGNNEQFF | TGTGCCAGTAGTTCCTCGACGTGGGGGGGCGGTAACAATGAGCAGTTCTTC
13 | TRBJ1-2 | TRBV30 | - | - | CAWNAGSNYGYTF | TGTGCCTGGAACGCAGGGAGTAACTATGGCTACACCTTC
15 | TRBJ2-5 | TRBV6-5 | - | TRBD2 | CATSLAGGLQETQYF | TGTGCCACCTCACTAGCGGGGGGCCTCCAAGAGACCCAGTACTTC
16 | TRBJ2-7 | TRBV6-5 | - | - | CASSYSRQGIRYEQYF | TGTGCCAGCAGTTACTCTCGGCAGGGGATACGATACGAGCAGTACTTC
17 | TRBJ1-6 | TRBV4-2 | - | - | CASSQDGSEGVGMTLHF | TGTGCCAGCAGCCAAGATGGGTCCGAAGGGGTTGGGATGACCCTCCACTTT
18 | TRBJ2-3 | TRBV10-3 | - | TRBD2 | CAISEGLAGGDGTDTQYF | TGTGCCATCAGTGAGGGTCTAGCGGGAGGGGATGGCACAGATACGCAGTATTTT
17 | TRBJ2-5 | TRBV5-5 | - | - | CASSLLHRERGQETQYF | TGTGCCAGCAGCCTCCTTCACAGGGAGAGGGGCCAAGAGACCCAGTACTTC
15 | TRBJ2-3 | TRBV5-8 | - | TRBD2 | CASSQSGGVPDTQYF | TGTGCCAGCAGCCAAAGCGGGGGGGTGCCAGATACGCAGTATTTT
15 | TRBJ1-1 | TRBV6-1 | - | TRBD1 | CASSVDRGMNTEAFF | TGTGCCAGCAGTGTGGACAGGGGAATGAACACTGAAGCTTTCTTT
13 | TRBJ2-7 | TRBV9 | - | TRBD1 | CASSQGATYEQYF | TGTGCCAGCAGTCAGGGGGCGACCTACGAGCAGTACTTC
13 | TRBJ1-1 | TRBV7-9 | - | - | CASSSRTDYKAFF | TGTGCCAGCAGCTCGAGGACAGACTATAAAGCTTTCTTT
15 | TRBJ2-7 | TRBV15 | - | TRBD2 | CATSRERGAISEQYF | TGTGCCACCAGCAGAGAGCGGGGGGCAATTTCCGAGCAGTACTTC
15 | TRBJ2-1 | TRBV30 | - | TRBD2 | CAWRVAGDFYNEQFF | TGTGCCTGGAGGGTAGCGGGAGACTTCTACAATGAGCAGTTCTTC
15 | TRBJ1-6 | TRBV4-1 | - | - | CASSQVNPLDSPLHF | TGCGCCAGCAGCCAAGTCAACCCCCTGGATTCACCCCTCCACTTT
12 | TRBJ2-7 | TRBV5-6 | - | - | CASSFMGVEQYF | TGTGCCAGCAGCTTTATGGGTGTCGAGCAGTACTTC
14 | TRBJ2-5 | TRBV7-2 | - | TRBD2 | CASSFGGTQETQYF | TGTGCCAGCAGCTTCGGGGGGACCCAAGAGACCCAGTACTTC
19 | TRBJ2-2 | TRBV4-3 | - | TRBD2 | CASSQDPSPGLAGTGELFF | TGCGCCAGCAGCCAAGATCCGAGTCCGGGACTAGCTGGCACCGGGGAGCTGTTTTTT
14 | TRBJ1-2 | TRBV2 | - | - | CASSEQGTYYGYTF | TGTGCCAGCAGTGAGCAGGGGACCTATTATGGCTACACCTTC
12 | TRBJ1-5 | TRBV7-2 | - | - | CASSSTGQPQHF | TGTGCCAGCAGCTCGACGGGGCAGCCCCAGCATTTT
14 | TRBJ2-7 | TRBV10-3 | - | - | CAISGGGLAPEQYF | TGTGCCATCAGCGGAGGGGGGTTGGCTCCCGAGCAGTACTTC
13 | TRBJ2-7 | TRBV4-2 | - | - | CASSQEGYPEQYF | TGTGCCAGCAGCCAAGAGGGATATCCCGAGCAGTACTTC
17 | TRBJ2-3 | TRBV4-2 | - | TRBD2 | CASSQVPGLGRTDTQYF | TGTGCCAGCAGCCAAGTCCCGGGACTAGGACGCACAGATACGCAGTATTTT
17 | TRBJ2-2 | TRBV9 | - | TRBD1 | CASSVGVGQGVAGELFF | TGTGCCAGCAGCGTAGGGGTAGGACAGGGGGTAGCCGGGGAGCTGTTTTTT
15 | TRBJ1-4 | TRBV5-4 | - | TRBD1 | CASSLWTGLNEKLFF | TGTGCCAGCAGCTTGTGGACAGGGCTTAATGAAAAACTGTTTTTT
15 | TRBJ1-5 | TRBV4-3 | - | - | CASSQGHRSNQPQHF | TGCGCCAGCAGCCAAGGTCACAGAAGCAATCAGCCCCAGCATTTT
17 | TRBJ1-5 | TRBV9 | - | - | CASSPDDAPVGNQPQHF | TGTGCCAGCAGCCCTGATGACGCCCCGGTTGGCAATCAGCCCCAGCATTTT
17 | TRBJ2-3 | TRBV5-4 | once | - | CASSLSPPGPSTDTQYF | TGTGCCAGCAGCTTGTCACCCCCAGGACCTAGCACAGATACGCAGTATTTT
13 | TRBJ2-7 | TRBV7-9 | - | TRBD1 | CASSYGQGHEQYF | TGTGCCAGCAGCTACGGACAGGGGCACGAGCAGTACTTC
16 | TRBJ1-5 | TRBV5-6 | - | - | CASSLAGVDSNQPQHF | TGTGCCAGCAGCTTGGCAGGGGTAGATAGCAATCAGCCCCAGCATTTT
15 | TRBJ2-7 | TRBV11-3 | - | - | CASSPGPTVSYEQYF | TGTGCCAGCAGCCCCGGCCCGACGGTCTCCTACGAGCAGTACTTC
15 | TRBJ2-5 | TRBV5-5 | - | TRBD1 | CASSAGRTGEETQYF | TGTGCCAGCAGCGCCGGCCGGACAGGGGAAGAGACCCAGTACTTC
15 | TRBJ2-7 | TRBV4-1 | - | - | CASSQDLSGAYEQYF | TGCGCCAGCAGCCAAGATCTCAGTGGGGCCTACGAGCAGTACTTC
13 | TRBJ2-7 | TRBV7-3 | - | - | CASSFGGGYEQYF | TGTGCCAGCAGCTTCGGCGGAGGCTACGAGCAGTACTTC
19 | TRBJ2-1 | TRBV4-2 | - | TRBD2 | CASSQESLRGRLAGNEQFF | TGTGCCAGCAGCCAAGAGTCATTACGAGGAAGACTAGCGGGAAATGAGCAGTTCTTC
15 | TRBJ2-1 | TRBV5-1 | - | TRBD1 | CASSLGGGSYNEQFF | TGCGCCAGCAGCTTAGGGGGCGGGTCCTACAATGAGCAGTTCTTC
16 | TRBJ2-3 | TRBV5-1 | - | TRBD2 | CASSAGTSGRSDTQYF | TGCGCCAGCAGCGCAGGGACTAGCGGGAGATCAGATACGCAGTATTTT
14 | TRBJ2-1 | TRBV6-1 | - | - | CASRSVRSYNEQFF | TGTGCCAGCAGAAGCGTCCGCTCCTACAATGAGCAGTTCTTC
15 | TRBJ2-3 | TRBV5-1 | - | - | CASSLAGTPGDTQYF | TGCGCCAGCAGCTTGGCTGGGACTCCGGGGGATACGCAGTATTTT
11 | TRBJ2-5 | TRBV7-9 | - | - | CASSSQRSYYF | TGTGCCAGCAGCTCCCAGCGCTCCTATTACTTC
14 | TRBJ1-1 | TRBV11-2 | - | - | CASSLNRLNTEAFF | TGTGCCAGCAGCTTGAACAGGTTGAACACTGAAGCTTTCTTT
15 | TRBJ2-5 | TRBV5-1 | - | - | CASSPRTESGGAQYF | TGCGCCAGCAGCCCGAGGACAGAAAGTGGAGGAGCCCAGTACTTC
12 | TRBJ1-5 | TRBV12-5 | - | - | CASKQLGQPQHF | TGTGCTAGTAAACAGCTCGGTCAGCCCCAGCATTTT
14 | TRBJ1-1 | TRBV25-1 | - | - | CASSQGMMNTEAFF | TGTGCCAGCAGTCAAGGAATGATGAACACTGAAGCTTTCTTT
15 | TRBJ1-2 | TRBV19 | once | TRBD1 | CASRITSGGVYGYTF | TGTGCCAGTAGGATTACCTCAGGGGGGGTCTATGGCTACACCTTC
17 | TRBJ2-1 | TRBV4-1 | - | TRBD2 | CASSQDRWEGSYNEQFF | TGCGCCAGCAGCCAAGATCGGTGGGAGGGCTCCTACAATGAGCAGTTCTTC
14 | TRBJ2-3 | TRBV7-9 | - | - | CASSEVVSTDTQYF | TGTGCCAGCAGCGAGGTGGTAAGCACAGATACGCAGTATTTT